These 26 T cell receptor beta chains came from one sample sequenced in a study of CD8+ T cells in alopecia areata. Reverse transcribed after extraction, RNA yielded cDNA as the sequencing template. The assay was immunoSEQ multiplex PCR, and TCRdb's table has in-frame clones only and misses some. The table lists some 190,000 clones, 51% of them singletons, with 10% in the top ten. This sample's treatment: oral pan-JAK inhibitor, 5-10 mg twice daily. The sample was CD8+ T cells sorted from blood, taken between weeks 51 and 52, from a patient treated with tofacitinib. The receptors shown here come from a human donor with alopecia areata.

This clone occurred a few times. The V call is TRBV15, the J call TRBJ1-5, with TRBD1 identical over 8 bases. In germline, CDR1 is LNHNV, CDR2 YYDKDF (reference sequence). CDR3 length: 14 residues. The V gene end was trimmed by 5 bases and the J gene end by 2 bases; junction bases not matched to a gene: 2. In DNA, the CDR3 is TGTGCCACCAGCCAGACAGGGGGCAATCAGCCCCAGCATTTT. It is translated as CATSQTGGNQPQHF.

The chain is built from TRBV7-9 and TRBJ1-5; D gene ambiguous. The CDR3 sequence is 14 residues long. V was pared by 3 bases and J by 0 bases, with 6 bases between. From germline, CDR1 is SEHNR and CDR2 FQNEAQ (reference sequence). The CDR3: CASSLGNSNQPQHF. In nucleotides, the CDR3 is TGTGCCAGCAGCTTGGGAAATAGCAATCAGCCCCAGCATTTT.

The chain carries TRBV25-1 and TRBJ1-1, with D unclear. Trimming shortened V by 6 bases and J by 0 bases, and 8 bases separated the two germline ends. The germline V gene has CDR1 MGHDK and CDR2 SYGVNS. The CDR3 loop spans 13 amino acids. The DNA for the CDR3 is TGTGCCAGCAGCGGACGGATGAACACTGAAGCTTTCTTT. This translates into CASSGRMNTEAFF. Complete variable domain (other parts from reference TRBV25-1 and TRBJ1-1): EADIYQTPRYLVIGTGKKITLECSQTMGHDKMYWYQQDPGMELHLIHYSYGVNSTEKGDLSSESTVSRIRTEHFPLTLESARPSHTSQYLCASSGRMNTEAFFGQGTRLTVV.

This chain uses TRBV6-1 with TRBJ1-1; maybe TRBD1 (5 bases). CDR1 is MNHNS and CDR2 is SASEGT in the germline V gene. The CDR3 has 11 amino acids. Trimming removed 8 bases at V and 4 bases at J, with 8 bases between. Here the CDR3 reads CASLGVTEAFF. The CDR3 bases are TGTGCCAGCCTAGGGGTCACTGAAGCTTTCTTT.

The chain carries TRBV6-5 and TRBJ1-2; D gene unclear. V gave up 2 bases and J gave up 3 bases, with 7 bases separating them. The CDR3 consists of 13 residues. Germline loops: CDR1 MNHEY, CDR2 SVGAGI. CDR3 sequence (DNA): TGTGCCAGCAGTTACGGGCACCACTATGGCTACACCTTC. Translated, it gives CASSYGHHYGYTF.

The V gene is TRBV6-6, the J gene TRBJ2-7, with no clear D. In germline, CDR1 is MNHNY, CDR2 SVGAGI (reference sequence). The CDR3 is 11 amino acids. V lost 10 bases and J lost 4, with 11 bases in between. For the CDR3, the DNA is TGTGCCACCACAGTAGCTTACGAGCAGTACTTC. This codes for CATTVAYEQYF.

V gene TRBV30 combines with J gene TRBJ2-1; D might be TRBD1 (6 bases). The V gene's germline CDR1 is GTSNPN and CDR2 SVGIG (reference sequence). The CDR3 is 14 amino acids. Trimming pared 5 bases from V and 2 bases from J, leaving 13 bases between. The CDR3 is CAWAGDKTYNEQFF. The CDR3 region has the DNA TGTGCCTGGGCCGGGGACAAGACCTACAATGAGCAGTTCTTC.

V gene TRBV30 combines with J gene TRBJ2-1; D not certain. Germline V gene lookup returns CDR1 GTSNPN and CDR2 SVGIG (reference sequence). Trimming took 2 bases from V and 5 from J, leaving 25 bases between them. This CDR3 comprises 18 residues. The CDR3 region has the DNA TGTGCCTGGAGTTCCGGGCCGACCTCCCCAAGGGCTGACAATGAGCAGTTCTTC. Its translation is CAWSSGPTSPRADNEQFF.

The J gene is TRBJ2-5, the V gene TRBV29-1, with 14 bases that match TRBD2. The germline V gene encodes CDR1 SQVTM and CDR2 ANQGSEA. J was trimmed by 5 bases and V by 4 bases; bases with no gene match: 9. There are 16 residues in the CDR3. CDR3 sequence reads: CSVGRTSGGPGETQYF. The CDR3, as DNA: TGCAGCGTTGGACGGACTAGCGGGGGGCCAGGGGAGACCCAGTACTTC.

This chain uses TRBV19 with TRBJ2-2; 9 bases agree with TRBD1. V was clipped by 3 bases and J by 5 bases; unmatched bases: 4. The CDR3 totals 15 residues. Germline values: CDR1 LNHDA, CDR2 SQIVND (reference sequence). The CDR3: CASSMVTGGTGELFF. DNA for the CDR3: TGTGCCAGTAGTATGGTGACAGGGGGGACCGGGGAGCTGTTTTTT. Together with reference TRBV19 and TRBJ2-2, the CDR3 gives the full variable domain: DGGITQSPKYLFRKEGQNVTLSCEQNLNHDAMYWYRQDPGQGLRLIYYSQIVNDFQKGDIAEGYSVSREKKESFPLTVTSAQKNPTAFYLCASSMVTGGTGELFFGEGSRLTVL.

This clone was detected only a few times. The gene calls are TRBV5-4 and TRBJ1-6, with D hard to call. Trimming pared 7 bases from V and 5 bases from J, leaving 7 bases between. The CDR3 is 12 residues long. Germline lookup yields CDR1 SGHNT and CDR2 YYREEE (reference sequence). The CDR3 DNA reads TGTGCCAGCCGGGCAGATAATTCACCCCTCCACTTT. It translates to CASRADNSPLHF.

CDR3 amino acids: CASSRAGTYEQYF. CDR3 nucleotide sequence: TGCGCCAGCAGTCGGGCCGGAACCTACGAGCAGTACTTC. The chain combines TRBV23-1 with TRBJ2-7, with no clear D. TRBV23-1 falls under the ORF class, with uncertain function. The CDR3 is 13 residues long. Trimming shortened V by 4 bases and J by 2 bases, and 9 bases separated the two germline ends.

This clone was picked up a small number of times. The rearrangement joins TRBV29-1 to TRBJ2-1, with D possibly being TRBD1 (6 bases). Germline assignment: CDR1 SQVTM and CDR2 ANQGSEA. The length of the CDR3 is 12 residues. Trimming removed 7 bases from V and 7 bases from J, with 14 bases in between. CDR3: CSGNRQVNEQFF. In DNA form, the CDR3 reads TGCAGCGGAAACCGACAGGTTAATGAGCAGTTCTTC.

The CDR3 region is CASSSGGDPNSPLHF. The DNA of the CDR3 is TGTGCCAGCAGCTCAGGGGGCGACCCCAATTCACCCCTCCACTTT. V and J are TRBV16 and TRBJ1-6; 8 nucleotides agree with TRBD1. Per germline, CDR1 KGHSY and CDR2 FQNENV. The CDR3 totals 15 residues. V gave up 5 bases and J gave up 7 bases; unmatched junction bases: 7.

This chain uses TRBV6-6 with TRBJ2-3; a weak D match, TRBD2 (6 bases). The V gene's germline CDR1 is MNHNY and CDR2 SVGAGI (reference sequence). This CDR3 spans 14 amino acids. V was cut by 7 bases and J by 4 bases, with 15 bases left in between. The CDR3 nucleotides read TGTGCCAGCACCCCCGGGCTAGCGCCAGATACGCAGTATTTT. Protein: CASTPGLAPDTQYF.

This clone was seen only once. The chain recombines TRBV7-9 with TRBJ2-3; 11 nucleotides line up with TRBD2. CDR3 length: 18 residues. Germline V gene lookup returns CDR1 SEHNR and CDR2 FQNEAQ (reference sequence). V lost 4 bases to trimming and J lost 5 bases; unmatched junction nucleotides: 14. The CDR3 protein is CASSSPVSSGGLQDTQYF. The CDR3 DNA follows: TGTGCCAGCAGCTCCCCGGTGTCTAGCGGGGGGCTACAAGATACGCAGTATTTT.

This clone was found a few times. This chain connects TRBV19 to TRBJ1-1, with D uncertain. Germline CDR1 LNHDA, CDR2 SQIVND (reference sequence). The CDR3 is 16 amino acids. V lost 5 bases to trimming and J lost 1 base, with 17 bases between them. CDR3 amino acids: CASSPDSQSWNTEAFF. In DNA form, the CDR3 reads TGTGCCAGTAGTCCAGATTCGCAAAGCTGGAACACTGAAGCTTTCTTT.

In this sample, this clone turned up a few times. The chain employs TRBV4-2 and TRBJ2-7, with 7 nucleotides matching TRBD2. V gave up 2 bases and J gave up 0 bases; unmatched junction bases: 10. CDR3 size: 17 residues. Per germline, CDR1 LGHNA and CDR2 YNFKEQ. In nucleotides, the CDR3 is TGTGCCAGCAGCCAAACCCAAGCGGGGACCTTCTCCTACGAGCAGTACTTC. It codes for CASSQTQAGTFSYEQYF.

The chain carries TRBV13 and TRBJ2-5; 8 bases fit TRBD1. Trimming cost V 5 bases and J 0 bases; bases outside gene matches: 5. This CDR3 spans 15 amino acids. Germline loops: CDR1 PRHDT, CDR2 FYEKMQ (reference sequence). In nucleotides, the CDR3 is TGTGCCAGCAGCCCGCGGACAGGGTACCAAGAGACCCAGTACTTC. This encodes CASSPRTGYQETQYF.

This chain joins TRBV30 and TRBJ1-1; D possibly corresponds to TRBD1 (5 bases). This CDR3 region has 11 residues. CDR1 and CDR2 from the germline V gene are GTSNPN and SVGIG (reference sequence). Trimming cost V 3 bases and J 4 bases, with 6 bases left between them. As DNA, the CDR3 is TGTGCCTGGAGGCAGGGCACTGAAGCTTTCTTT. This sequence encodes CAWRQGTEAFF. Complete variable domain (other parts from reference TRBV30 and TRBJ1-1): SQTIHQWPATLVQPVGSPLSLECTVEGTSNPNLYWYRQAAGRGLQLLFYSVGIGQISSEVPQNLSASRPQDRQFILSSKKLLLSDSGFYLCAWRQGTEAFFGQGTRLTVV.

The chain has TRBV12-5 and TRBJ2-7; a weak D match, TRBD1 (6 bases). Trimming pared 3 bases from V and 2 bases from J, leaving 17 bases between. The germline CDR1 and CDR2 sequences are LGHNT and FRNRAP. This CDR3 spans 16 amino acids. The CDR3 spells CASGFTERGQPYEQYF. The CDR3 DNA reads TGTGCTAGTGGTTTTACAGAGAGAGGACAGCCCTACGAGCAGTACTTC.

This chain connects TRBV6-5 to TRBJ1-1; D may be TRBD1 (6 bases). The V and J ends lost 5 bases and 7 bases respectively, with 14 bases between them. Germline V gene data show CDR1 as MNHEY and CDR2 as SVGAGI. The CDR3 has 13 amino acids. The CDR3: CASSHQGTIEAFF. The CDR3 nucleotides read TGTGCCAGCAGTCACCAGGGGACTATTGAAGCTTTCTTT.

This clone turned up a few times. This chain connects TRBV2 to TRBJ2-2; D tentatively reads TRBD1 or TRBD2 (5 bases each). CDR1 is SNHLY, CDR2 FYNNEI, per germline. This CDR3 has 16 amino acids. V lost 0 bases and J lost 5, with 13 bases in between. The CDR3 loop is CASSEARGAGTGELFF. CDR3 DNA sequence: TGTGCCAGCAGTGAAGCAAGAGGGGCAGGGACCGGGGAGCTGTTTTTT.

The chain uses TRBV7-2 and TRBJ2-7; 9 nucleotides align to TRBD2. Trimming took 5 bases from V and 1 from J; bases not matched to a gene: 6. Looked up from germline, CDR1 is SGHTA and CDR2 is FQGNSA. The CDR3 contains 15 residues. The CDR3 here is CASSISAGGSYEQYF. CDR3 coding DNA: TGTGCCAGCAGCATTTCAGCGGGGGGTTCCTACGAGCAGTACTTC.

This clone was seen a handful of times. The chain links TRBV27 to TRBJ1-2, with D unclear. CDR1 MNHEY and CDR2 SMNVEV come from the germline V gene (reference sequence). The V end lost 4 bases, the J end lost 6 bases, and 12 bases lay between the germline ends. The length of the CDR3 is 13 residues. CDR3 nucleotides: TGTGCCAGCAGTTCAAAGGGCCCTAATGGCTACACCTTC. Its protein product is CASSSKGPNGYTF.

The CDR3: CASSLVVPNEKLFF. The CDR3 coding sequence is TGTGCCAGCAGCTTAGTTGTTCCAAATGAAAAACTGTTTTTT. The rearrangement links TRBV7-9 to TRBJ1-4; no firm D call. Per germline, CDR1 SEHNR and CDR2 FQNEAQ (reference sequence). The ends were cut back, 1 base at V and 5 bases at J, with 8 bases in the middle. This CDR3 comprises 14 residues.